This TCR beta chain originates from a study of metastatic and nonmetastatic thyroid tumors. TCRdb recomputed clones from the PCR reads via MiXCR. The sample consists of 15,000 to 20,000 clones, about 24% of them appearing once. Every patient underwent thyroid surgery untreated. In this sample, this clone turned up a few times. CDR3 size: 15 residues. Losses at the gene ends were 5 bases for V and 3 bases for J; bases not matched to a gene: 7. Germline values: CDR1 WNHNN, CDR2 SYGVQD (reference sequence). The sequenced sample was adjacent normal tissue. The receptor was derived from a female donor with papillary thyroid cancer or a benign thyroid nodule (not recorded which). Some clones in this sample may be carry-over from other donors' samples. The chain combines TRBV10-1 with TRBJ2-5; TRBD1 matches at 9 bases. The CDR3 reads CASSTGTGREETQYF. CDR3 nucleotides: TGCGCCAGCAGTACCGGGACAGGGCGGGAAGAGACCCAGTACTTC.